This T cell receptor beta chain was retrieved from a study of cytomegalovirus exposure and HLA in healthy donors. General study points: Upon later analysis, HLA-associated TCR beta chains proved more clonally expanded than other, equally common chains.

Points on this clone: Its target is not known.

Primers for the PCR totalled 60 Vbeta and 13 Jbeta. Profiling relied on immunoSEQ multiplex PCR, and the TCRdb table lists in-frame clones only, not all of them. The sample consists of approximately 170,000 clones, around two thirds of them appearing once. Looked up from germline, CDR1 is LNHDA and CDR2 is SQIVND (reference sequence). This CDR3 has 11 amino acids. Trimming took off 10 bases at V and 10 bases at J, with 14 bases between the two ends. The sequencing input was PBMCs. The chain couples TRBV19 to TRBJ2-1, with a weak D call TRBD1 (5 bases). The TCR comes from a man aged 35 to 55 in good health and CMV-seronegative. The CDR3 DNA follows: TGTGCCACCCATTGGGGCGTGGAGCAGTTCTTC. Encoded protein: CATHWGVEQFF.